This T cell receptor beta chain was profiled in a study of blood T cell repertoires in COVID-19. Methods used by the authors: Amplification from reference gene primers served as the basis for estimated nucleated cell counts. Sequencing used immunoSEQ multiplex PCR; TCRdb keeps in-frame clones, though not all of them. V and J calls and clone size are as listed in that table; D and trimming were resolved from the DNA. The table includes fewer than 250,000 clones, roughly 84% detected once. This CDR3 is built from 14 residues. V lost 0 bases and J lost 7, with 7 bases in between. Germline-derived CDR1 and CDR2 are LGHDT and YNNKEL (reference sequence).

The genes are TRBV3-1 (or the pseudogene TRBV3-2) and TRBJ1-6; D is unresolved. Sequenced sample: PBMCs or T cells enriched from blood (not recorded which). The sequence derives from a man aged 25-45 years in a cohort exposed to, infected with or recovered from COVID-19 (not recorded which). The CDR3 reads CASSQDPQNSPLHF. DNA of the CDR3: TGTGCCAGCAGCCAAGATCCCCAGAATTCACCCCTCCACTTT.